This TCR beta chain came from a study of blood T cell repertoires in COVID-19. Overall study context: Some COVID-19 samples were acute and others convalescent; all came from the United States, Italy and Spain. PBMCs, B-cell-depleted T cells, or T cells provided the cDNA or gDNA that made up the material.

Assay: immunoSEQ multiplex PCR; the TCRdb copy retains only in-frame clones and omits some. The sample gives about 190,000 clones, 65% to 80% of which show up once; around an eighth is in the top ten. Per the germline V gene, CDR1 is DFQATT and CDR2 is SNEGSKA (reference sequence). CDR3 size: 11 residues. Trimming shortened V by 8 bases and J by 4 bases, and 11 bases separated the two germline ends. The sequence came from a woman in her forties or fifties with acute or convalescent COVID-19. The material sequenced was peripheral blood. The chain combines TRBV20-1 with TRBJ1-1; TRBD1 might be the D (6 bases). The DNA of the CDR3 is TGCAGTTCTACAGGGATCACTGAAGCTTTCTTT. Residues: CSSTGITEAFF.